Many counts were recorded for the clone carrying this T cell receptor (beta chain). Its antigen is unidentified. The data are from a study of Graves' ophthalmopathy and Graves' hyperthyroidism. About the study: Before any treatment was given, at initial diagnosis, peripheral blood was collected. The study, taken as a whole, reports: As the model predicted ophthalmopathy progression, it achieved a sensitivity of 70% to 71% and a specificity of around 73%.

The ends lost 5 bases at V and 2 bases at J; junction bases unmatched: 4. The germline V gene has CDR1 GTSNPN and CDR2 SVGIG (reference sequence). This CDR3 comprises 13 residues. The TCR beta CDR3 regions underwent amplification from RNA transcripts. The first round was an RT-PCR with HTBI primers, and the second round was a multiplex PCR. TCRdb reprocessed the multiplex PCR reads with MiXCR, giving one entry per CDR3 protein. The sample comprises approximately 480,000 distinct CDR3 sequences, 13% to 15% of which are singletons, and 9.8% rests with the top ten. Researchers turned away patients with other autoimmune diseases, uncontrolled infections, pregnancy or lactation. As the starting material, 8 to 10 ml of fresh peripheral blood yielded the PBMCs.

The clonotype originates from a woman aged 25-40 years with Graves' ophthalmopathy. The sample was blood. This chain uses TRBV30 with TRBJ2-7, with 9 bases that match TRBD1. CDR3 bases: TGTGCCTGGGGGGGACAGGGAACCTACGAGCAGTACTTC. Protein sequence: CAWGGQGTYEQYF.